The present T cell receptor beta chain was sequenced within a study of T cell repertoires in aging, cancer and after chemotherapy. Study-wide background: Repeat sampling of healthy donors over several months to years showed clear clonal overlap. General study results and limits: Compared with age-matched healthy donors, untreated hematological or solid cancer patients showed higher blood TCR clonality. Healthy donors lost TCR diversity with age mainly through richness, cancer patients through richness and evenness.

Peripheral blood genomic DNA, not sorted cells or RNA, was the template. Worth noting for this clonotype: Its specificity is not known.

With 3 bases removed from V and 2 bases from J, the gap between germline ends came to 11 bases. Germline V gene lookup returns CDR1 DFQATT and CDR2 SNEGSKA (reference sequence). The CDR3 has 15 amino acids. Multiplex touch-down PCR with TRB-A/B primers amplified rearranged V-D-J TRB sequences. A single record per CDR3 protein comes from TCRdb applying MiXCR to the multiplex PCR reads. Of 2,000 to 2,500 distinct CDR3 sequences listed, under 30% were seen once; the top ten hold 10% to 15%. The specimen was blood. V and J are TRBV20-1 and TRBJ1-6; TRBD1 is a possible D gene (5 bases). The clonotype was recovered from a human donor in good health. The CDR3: CSASPGGAYNSPLHF. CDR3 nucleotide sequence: TGCAGTGCTAGTCCCGGGGGGGCCTATAATTCACCCCTCCACTTT.